This TCR beta chain was sequenced in a study of human T cells and chemical hapten exposure. Background on the study: Patch testing placed 0.01% DPC on the upper back, with readings at 6 days. Study conclusions and caveats: TCRs above 1 in 1000 frequency did not change with DPC sensitization.

V was trimmed by 8 bases and J by 4 bases, leaving 17 bases between them. The length of the CDR3 is 13 residues. Germline-derived CDR1 and CDR2 are SQVTM and ANQGSEA. The time point denotes: patch test 2, 6 weeks after DPC sensitization. The sample's treatment: therapeutic diphenylcyclopropenone sensitization with weekly scalp DPC. Researchers sampled blood before each patch test went on. TCRdb re-analysed the RACE reads in MiXCR, keeping a single row per CDR3 protein. The table shows fewer than 150,000 distinct CDR3 sequences, with roughly 12% occurring only once. This clonotype was recorded at least ten times. Its antigen is not known.

Sequencing used whole blood, obtained in connection with sensitization to the hapten diphenylcyclopropenone (DPC). This chain joins TRBV29-1 and TRBJ2-5; D perhaps matches TRBD2 (7 bases). The sequence derives from a woman aged 45-59 years with alopecia areata. Some clones in this sample may be carry-over from other donors' samples. CDR3 sequence (DNA): TGCAGCCTAGGGGGGGGCGAAGCAGAGACCCAGTACTTC. This encodes CSLGGGEAETQYF.